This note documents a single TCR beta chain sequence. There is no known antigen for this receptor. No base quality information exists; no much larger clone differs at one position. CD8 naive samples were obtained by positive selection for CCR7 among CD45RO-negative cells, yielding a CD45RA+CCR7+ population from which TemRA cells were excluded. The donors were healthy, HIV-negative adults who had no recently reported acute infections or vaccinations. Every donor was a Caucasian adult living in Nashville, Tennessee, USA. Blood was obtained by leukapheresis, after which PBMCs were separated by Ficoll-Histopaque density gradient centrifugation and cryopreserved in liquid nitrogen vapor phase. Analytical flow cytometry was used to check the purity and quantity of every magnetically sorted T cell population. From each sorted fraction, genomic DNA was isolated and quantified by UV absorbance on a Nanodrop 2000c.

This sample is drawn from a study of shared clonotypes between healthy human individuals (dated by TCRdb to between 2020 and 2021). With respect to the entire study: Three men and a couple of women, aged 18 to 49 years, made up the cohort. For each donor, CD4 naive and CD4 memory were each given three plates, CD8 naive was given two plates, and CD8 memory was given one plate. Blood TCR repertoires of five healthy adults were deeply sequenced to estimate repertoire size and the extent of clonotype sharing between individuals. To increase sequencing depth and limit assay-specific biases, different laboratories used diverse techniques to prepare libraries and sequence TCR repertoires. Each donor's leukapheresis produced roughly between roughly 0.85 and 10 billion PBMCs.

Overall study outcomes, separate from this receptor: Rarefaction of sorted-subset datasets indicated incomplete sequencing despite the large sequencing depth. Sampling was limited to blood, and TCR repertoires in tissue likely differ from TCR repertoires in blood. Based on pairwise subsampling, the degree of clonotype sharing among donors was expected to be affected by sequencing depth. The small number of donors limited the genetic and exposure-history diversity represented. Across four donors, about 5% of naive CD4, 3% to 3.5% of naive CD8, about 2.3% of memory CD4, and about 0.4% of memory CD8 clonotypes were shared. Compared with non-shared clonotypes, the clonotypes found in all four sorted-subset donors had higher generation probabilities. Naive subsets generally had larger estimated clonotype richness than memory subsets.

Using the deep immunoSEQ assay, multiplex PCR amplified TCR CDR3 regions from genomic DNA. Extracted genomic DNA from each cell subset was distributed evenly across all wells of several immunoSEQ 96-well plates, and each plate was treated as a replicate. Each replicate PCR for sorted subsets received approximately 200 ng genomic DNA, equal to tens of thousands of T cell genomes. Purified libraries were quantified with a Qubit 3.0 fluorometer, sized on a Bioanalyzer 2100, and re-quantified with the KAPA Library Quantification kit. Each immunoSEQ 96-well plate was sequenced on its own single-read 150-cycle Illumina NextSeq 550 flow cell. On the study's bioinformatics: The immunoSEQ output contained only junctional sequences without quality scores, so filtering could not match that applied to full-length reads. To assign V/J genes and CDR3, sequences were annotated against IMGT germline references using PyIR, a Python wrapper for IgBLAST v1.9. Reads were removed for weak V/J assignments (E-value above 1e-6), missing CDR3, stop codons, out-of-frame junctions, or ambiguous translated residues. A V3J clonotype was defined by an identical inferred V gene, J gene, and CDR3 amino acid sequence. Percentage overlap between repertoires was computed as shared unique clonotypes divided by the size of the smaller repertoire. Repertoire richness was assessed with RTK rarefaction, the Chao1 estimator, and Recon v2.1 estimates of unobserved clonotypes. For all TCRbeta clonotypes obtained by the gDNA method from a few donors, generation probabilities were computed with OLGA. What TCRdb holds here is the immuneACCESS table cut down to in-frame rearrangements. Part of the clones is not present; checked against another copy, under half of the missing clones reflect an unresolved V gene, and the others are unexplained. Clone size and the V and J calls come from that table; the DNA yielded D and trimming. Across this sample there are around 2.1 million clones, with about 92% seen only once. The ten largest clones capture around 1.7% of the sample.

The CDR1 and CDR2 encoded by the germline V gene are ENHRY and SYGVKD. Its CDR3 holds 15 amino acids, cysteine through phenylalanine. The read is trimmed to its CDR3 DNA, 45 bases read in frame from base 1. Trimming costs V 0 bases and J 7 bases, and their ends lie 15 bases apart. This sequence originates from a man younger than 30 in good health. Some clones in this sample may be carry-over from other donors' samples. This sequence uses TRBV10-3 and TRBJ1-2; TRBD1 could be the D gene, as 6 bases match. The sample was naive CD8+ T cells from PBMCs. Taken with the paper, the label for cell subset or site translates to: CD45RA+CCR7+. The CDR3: CAISESGAALSGYTF. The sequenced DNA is TGTGCCATCAGTGAGTCGGGGGCGGCATTGAGTGGCTACACCTTC.